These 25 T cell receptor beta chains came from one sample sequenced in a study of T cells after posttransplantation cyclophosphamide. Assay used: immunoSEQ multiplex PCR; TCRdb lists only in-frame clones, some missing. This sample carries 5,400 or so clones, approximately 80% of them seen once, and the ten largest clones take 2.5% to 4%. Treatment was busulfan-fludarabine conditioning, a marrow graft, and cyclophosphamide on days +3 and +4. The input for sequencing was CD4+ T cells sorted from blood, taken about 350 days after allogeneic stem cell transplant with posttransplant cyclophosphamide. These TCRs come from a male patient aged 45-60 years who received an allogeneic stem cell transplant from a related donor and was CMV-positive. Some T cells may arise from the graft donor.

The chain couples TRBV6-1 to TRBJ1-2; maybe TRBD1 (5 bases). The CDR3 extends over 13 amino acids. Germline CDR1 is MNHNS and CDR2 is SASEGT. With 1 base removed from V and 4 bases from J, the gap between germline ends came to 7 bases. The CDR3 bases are TGTGCCAGCAGTGAAGACAGGATCTATGGCTACACCTTC. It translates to CASSEDRIYGYTF.

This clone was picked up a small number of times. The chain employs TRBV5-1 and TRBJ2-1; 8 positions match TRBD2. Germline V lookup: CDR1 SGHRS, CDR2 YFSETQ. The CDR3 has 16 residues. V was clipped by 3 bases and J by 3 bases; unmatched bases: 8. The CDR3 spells CASSYLPAGDYNEQFF. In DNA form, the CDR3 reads TGCGCCAGCAGCTACCTACCAGCGGGGGACTACAATGAGCAGTTCTTC.

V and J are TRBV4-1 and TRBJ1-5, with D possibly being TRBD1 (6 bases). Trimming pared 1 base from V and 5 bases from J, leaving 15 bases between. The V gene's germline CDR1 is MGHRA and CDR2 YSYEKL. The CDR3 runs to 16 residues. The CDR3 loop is CASSQVFHRDDQPQHF. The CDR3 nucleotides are TGCGCCAGCAGCCAAGTCTTTCACAGGGACGATCAGCCCCAGCATTTT.

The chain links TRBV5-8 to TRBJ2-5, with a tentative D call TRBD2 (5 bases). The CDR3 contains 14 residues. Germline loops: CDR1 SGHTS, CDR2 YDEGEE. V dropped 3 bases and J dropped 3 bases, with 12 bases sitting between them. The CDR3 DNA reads TGTGCCAGCAGCTCATTCCGGGGAAAAGAGACCCAGTACTTC. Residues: CASSSFRGKETQYF. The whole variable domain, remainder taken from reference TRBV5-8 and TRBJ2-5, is EAGVTQSPTHLIKTRGQQATLRCSPISGHTSVYWYQQALGLGLQFLLWYDEGEERNRGNFPPRFSGRQFPNYSSELNVNALELEDSALYLCASSSFRGKETQYFGPGTRLLVL.

The CDR3: CASSLRDRFNYGYTF. CDR3 coding DNA: TGTGCCAGCAGCCTACGGGACAGGTTCAACTATGGCTACACCTTC. The rearrangement uses TRBV5-5 and TRBJ1-2; 8 nucleotides line up with TRBD1. This CDR3 has 15 amino acids. The ends lost 4 bases at V and 2 bases at J; junction bases unmatched: 7. The germline V gene encodes CDR1 SGHKS and CDR2 YYEKEE (reference sequence).

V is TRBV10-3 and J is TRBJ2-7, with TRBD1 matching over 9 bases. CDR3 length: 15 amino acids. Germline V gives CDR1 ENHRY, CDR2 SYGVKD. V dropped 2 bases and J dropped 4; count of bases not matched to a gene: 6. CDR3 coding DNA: TGTGCCATCAGTGAGACTACAGGGGGCGCGTACGAGCAGTACTTC. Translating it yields CAISETTGGAYEQYF.

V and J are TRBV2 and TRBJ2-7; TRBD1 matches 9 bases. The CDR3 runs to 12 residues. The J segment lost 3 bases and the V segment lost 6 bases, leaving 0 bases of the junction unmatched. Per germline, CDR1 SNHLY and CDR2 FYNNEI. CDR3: CASRDRGYEQYF. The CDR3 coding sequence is TGTGCCAGCAGGGACAGGGGCTACGAGCAGTACTTC.

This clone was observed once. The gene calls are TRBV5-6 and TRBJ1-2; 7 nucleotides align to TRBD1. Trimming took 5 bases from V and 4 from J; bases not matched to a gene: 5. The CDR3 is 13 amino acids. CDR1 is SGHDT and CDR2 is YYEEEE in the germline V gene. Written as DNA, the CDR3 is TGTGCCAGCAGATACAGGGGCCCCTATGGCTACACCTTC. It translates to CASRYRGPYGYTF.

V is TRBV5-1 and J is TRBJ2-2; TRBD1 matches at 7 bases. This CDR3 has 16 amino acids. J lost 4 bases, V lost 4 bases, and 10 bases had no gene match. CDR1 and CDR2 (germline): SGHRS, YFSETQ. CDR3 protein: CASSPRETGSTGELFF. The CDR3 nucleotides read TGCGCCAGCAGCCCAAGGGAGACAGGGAGCACCGGGGAGCTGTTTTTT. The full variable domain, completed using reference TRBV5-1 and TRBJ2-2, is KAGVTQTPRYLIKTRGQQVTLSCSPISGHRSVSWYQQTPGQGLQFLFEYFSETQRNKGNFPGRFSGRQFSNSRSEMNVSTLELGDSALYLCASSPRETGSTGELFFGEGSRLTVL.

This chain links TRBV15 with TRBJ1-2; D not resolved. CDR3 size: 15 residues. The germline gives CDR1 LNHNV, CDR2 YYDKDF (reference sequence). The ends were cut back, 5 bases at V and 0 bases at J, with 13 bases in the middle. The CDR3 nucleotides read TGTGCCACCAGCTTCCTAAGCGGTACTAACTATGGCTACACCTTC. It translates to CATSFLSGTNYGYTF.

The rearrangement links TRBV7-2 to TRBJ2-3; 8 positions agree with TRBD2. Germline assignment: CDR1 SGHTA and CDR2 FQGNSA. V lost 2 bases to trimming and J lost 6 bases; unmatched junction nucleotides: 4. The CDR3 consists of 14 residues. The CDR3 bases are TGTGCCAGCAGCTTAATAGCGGGGTCCGATACGCAGTATTTT. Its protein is CASSLIAGSDTQYF.

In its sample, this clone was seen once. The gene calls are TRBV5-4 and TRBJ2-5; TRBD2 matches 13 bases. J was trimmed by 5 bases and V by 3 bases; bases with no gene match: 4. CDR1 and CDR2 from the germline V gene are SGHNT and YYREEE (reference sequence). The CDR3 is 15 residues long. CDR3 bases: TGTGCCAGCAGCTCTATGACTAGCGGGGGGGAGACCCAGTACTTC. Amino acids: CASSSMTSGGETQYF.

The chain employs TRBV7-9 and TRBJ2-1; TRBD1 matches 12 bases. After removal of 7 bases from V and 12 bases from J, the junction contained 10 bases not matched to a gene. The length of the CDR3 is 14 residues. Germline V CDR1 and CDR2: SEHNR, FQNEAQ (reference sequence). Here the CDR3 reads CASTLGGQGARQFF. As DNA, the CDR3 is TGTGCCAGCACCCTAGGGGGACAGGGGGCAAGGCAGTTCTTC.

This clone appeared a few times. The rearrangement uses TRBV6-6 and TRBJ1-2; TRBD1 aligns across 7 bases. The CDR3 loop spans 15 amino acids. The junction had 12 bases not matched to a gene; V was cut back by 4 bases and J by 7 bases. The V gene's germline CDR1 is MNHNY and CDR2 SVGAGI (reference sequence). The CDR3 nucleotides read TGTGCCAGCAGTTCCTCGACAGGGTACGATACTGGCTACACCTTC. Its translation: CASSSSTGYDTGYTF.

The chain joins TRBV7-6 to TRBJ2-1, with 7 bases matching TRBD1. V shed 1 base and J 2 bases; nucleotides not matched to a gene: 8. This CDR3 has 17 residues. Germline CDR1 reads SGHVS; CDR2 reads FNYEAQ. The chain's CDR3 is CASSLEVRQGAYNEQFF. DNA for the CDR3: TGTGCCAGCAGCTTAGAAGTGAGGCAGGGGGCCTACAATGAGCAGTTCTTC.

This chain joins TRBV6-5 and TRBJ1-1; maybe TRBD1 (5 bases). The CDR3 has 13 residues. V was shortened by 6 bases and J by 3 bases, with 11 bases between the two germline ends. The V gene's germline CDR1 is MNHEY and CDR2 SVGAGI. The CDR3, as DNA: TGTGCCAGCAGGCTAGACAGCTACACTGAAGCTTTCTTT. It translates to CASRLDSYTEAFF.

In DNA form, the CDR3 reads TGTGCCAGCAGCTTAATCAGGGGCAGGACCGGGGAGCTGTTTTTT. Amino acid sequence: CASSLIRGRTGELFF. V is TRBV7-7 and J is TRBJ2-2; D is possibly TRBD1 (6 bases). This CDR3 has 15 residues. CDR1 and CDR2 (germline): SSHAT, FNYEAQ (reference sequence). V was trimmed by 2 bases and J by 5 bases, leaving 12 bases between them.

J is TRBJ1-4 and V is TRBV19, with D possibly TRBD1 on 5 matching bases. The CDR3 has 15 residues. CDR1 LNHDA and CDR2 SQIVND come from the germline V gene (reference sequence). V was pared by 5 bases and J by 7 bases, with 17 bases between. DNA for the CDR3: TGTGCCAGTAGTGCACGACAGACTAGAGGTGAAAAACTGTTTTTT. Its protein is CASSARQTRGEKLFF.

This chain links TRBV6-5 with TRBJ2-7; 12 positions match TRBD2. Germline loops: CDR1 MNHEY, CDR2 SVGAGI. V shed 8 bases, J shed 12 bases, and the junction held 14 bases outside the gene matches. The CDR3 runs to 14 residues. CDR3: CASGLASGRAQAYF. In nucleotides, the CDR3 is TGTGCCAGCGGGCTCGCTAGCGGGAGGGCGCAGGCGTACTTC.

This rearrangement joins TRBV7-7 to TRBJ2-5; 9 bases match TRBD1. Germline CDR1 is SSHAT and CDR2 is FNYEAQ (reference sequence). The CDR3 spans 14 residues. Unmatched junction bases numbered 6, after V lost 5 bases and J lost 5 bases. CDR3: CASSPGTGRETQYF. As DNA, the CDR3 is TGTGCCAGCAGCCCCGGGACAGGGAGGGAGACCCAGTACTTC.

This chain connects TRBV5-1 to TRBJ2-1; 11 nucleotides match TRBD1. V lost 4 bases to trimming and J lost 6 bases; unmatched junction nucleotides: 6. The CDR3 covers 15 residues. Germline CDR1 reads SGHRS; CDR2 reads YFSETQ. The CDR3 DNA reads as TGCGCCAGCAGCCCGGGACAGGGGGTGGCCAATGAGCAGTTCTTC. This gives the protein CASSPGQGVANEQFF.

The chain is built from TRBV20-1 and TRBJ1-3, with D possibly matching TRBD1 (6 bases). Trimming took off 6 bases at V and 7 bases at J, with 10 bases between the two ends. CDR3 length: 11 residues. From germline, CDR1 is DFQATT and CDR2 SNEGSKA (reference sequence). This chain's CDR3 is CSAVRGNTIYF. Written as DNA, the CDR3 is TGCAGTGCCGTAAGGGGGAACACCATATATTTT.

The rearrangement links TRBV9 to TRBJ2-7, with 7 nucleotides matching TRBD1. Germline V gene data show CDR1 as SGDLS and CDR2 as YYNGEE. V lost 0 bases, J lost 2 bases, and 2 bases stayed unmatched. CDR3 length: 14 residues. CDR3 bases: TGTGCCAGCAGCGTAGCGACAGGGACCTACGAGCAGTACTTC. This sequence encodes CASSVATGTYEQYF. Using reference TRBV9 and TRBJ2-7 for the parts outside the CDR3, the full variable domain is DSGVTQTPKHLITATGQRVTLRCSPRSGDLSVYWYQQSLDQGLQFLIQYYNGEERAKGNILERFSAQQFPDLHSELNLSSLELGDSALYFCASSVATGTYEQYFGPGTRLTVT.

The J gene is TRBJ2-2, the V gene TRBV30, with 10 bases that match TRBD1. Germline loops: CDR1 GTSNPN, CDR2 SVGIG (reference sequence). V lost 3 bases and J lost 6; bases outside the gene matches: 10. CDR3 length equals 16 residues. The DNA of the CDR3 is TGTGCCTGGAGGGGACAGGGGCTGCCTAGATCCGGGGAGCTGTTTTTT. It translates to CAWRGQGLPRSGELFF.

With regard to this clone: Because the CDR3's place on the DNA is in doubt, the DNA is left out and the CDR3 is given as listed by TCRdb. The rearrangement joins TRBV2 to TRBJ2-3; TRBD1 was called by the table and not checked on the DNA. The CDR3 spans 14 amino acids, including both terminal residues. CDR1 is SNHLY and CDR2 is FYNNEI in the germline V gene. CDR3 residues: CASILDRSTDTQYF.